The 31 T cell receptor beta chains reported below all come from one sample, sequenced in a study of blood T cell repertoires in COVID-19. Libraries were prepared by immunoSEQ multiplex PCR; TCRdb keeps only in-frame clonotypes and omits some of them. The profile covers 150,000 to 200,000 clones, with 88% appearing a single time and about 6.6% taken by the ten largest. The material sequenced was PBMCs or T cells enriched from blood (not recorded which). These receptors were obtained from a woman between 50 and 59 years old who had recovered from COVID-19.

The chain employs TRBV6-2 or TRBV6-3 and TRBJ2-1, with D perhaps matching TRBD1 (6 bases). Trimming stripped 0 bases from V and 8 bases from J, with 17 bases between. The CDR3 is made up of 16 amino acids. Germline V gene lookup returns CDR1 MNHEY and CDR2 SVGEGT. The CDR3 here is CASSYSSRGARDEQFF. Written as DNA, the CDR3 is TGTGCCAGCAGTTACTCGAGCAGGGGCGCCCGAGATGAGCAGTTCTTC.

V is TRBV7-3 and J is TRBJ2-3, with D perhaps TRBD1 (5 bases). The CDR3 is 14 residues long. V lost 6 bases, J lost 0 bases, and 10 bases lay in between. In germline, CDR1 is SGHTA, CDR2 FQGTGA. CDR3 protein: CASSSGFSTDTQYF. The CDR3 bases are TGTGCCAGCAGTTCAGGGTTCAGCACAGATACGCAGTATTTT.

The J gene is TRBJ2-7, the V gene TRBV5-4, with D perhaps matching TRBD1 (6 bases). Trimming cost V 0 bases and J 4 bases, with 8 bases left between them. The CDR3 is 13 amino acids. The germline V gene has CDR1 SGHNT and CDR2 YYREEE (reference sequence). As DNA, the CDR3 is TGTGCCAGCAGCTTGGTAGGGGGTTACGAGCAGTACTTC. It translates to CASSLVGGYEQYF.

The chain combines TRBV19 with TRBJ1-5; no clear D gene. The CDR3 totals 14 residues. Germline V gene sequence: CDR1 LNHDA, CDR2 SQIVND (reference sequence). V lost 7 bases and J lost 3, with 13 bases in between. CDR3: CASNDRGFNQPQHF. The CDR3 DNA is TGTGCCAGTAACGATCGCGGTTTCAATCAGCCCCAGCATTTT.

The J gene is TRBJ2-2, the V gene TRBV18, with D hard to call. Germline V lookup: CDR1 KGHSH, CDR2 LQKENI. The CDR3 is 16 amino acids. The V end was cut by 3 bases, the J end by 3 bases, with 14 bases between. The CDR3: CASSPRSGPDTGELFF. The CDR3 region has the DNA TGTGCCAGCTCACCTCGTAGTGGGCCGGACACCGGGGAGCTGTTTTTT.

J is TRBJ2-1 and V is TRBV5-4; TRBD1 aligns across 8 bases. This CDR3 is 16 amino acids long. Trimming at V came to 2 bases and at J to 12 bases, leaving 16 bases not matched to a gene. Looked up from germline, CDR1 is SGHNT and CDR2 is YYREEE (reference sequence). The CDR3, as DNA: TGTGCCAGCAGCTTCGGGACCGGGACAGGAGTCAATTGGCAGTTCTTC. It codes for CASSFGTGTGVNWQFF.

The chain is built from TRBV4-3 and TRBJ2-5; 9 bases match TRBD1. Germline V lookup: CDR1 LGHNA, CDR2 YSLEER. This CDR3 region has 18 residues. The V gene end was trimmed by 0 bases and the J gene end by 1 base; junction bases not matched to a gene: 9. CDR3 sequence: CASSQERTGTGLQETQYF. The CDR3 DNA is TGCGCCAGCAGCCAAGAAAGGACAGGGACAGGGCTCCAAGAGACCCAGTACTTC.

The rearrangement uses TRBV6-1 and TRBJ2-3, with D possibly being TRBD1 (6 bases). Germline V lookup: CDR1 MNHNS, CDR2 SASEGT. Deletions cut 4 bases from V and 8 bases from J, with 22 bases between. CDR3 size: 16 residues. The CDR3 bases are TGTGCCAGCAGTGCCCCACCACCGGGACAAGTCATTACGCAGTATTTT. This codes for CASSAPPPGQVITQYF.

In this sample, this clone turned up a few times. The chain has TRBV19 and TRBJ1-2; possible D gene TRBD1, 6 bases. Germline CDR1 and CDR2: LNHDA and SQIVND (reference sequence). The length of the CDR3 is 13 residues. Trimming cost V 6 bases and J 1 base, with 9 bases left between them. CDR3 sequence: CASRDSRNYGYTF. CDR3 nucleotide sequence: TGTGCCAGTAGGGACAGCCGTAACTATGGCTACACCTTC.

Here the CDR3 reads CASVQGRGNEQFF. CDR3 sequence (DNA): TGTGCCAGTGTCCAGGGGCGCGGGAATGAGCAGTTCTTC. This chain connects TRBV19 to TRBJ2-1; D possibly corresponds to TRBD1 (6 bases). Germline-derived CDR1 and CDR2 are LNHDA and SQIVND (reference sequence). The V end was cut by 8 bases, the J end by 7 bases, with 15 bases between. The CDR3 extends over 13 amino acids.

V and J are TRBV15 and TRBJ1-1; D uncertain. The V gene's germline CDR1 is LNHNV and CDR2 YYDKDF (reference sequence). The CDR3 is 14 amino acids. V was shortened by 1 base and J by 8 bases, with 14 bases between the two germline ends. This chain's CDR3 is CATSRATVGLEAFF. The CDR3 nucleotides are TGTGCCACCAGCAGAGCGACGGTGGGCCTGGAAGCTTTCTTT. Full variable domain (outside the CDR3, taken from reference TRBV15 and TRBJ1-1): DAMVIQNPRYQVTQFGKPVTLSCSQTLNHNVMYWYQQKSSQAPKLLFHYYDKDFNNEADTPDNFQSRRPNTSFCFLDIRSPGLGDTAMYLCATSRATVGLEAFFGQGTRLTVV.

This chain links TRBV25-1 with TRBJ2-3; D ambiguous. The CDR3 spans 11 residues. V was cut by 6 bases and J by 4 bases, with 5 bases left in between. Germline assignment: CDR1 MGHDK and CDR2 SYGVNS. This CDR3 reads CASSFSDTQYF. The CDR3 region has the DNA TGTGCCAGCAGCTTCTCAGATACGCAGTATTTT.

The chain is built from TRBV29-1 and TRBJ1-1; D unclear. The CDR3 consists of 14 residues. CDR1 is SQVTM and CDR2 is ANQGSEA in the germline V gene. V dropped 3 bases and J dropped 4 bases, with 15 bases sitting between them. CDR3 in DNA: TGCAGCGTTGATACGTCGAACATCCTCACTGAAGCTTTCTTT. The encoded protein is CSVDTSNILTEAFF.

This clone was detected a few times. CDR3 sequence (DNA): TGTGCCAGCACTCCGAGGCTAGCGGCTAATGAGCAGTTCTTC. Protein: CASTPRLAANEQFF. The chain carries TRBV9 and TRBJ2-1; 7 positions match TRBD2. Trimming cost V 6 bases and J 7 bases; bases outside gene matches: 10. From germline, CDR1 is SGDLS and CDR2 YYNGEE. The CDR3 runs 14 residues. The variable domain in full, with the rest retrieved from reference TRBV9 and TRBJ2-1, is DSGVTQTPKHLITATGQRVTLRCSPRSGDLSVYWYQQSLDQGLQFLIQYYNGEERAKGNILERFSAQQFPDLHSELNLSSLELGDSALYFCASTPRLAANEQFFGPGTRLTVL.

This clone was seen a handful of times. V usage is TRBV6-5 and J usage is TRBJ1-3; D gene uncertain. The CDR3 is 16 amino acids. The V and J ends lost 0 bases and 0 bases respectively, with 9 bases between them. Germline assignment: CDR1 MNHEY and CDR2 SVGAGI. CDR3 sequence: CASSYSLQHSGNTIYF. CDR3 DNA sequence: TGTGCCAGCAGTTACTCGCTACAGCACTCTGGAAACACCATATATTTT.

This clone turned up a few times. The chain is built from TRBV5-1 and TRBJ1-5; the D gene is possibly TRBD1 (6 bases). This CDR3 is 16 amino acids long. Germline lookup yields CDR1 SGHRS and CDR2 YFSETQ. The V end was cut by 0 bases, the J end by 2 bases, with 12 bases between. The CDR3 DNA reads TGCGCCAGCAGCTTGGCTCCAGGGGATGGCAATCAGCCCCAGCATTTT. It codes for CASSLAPGDGNQPQHF.

V is TRBV2 and J is TRBJ1-3; D gene unclear. The germline CDR1 and CDR2 sequences are SNHLY and FYNNEI. V was trimmed by 6 bases and J by 0 bases, leaving 9 bases between them. CDR3 length: 14 residues. The CDR3 DNA sequence: TGTGCCAGCAGGGGTGACACCTCTGGAAACACCATATATTTT. Translated, it gives CASRGDTSGNTIYF.

V gene TRBV27 combines with J gene TRBJ2-3, with 10 positions matching TRBD2. Losses at the gene ends were 7 bases for V and 2 bases for J; bases not matched to a gene: 15. The CDR3 consists of 18 residues. Germline V lookup: CDR1 MNHEY, CDR2 SMNVEV (reference sequence). The CDR3 loop reads CASTQRGGLMTTTDTQYF. The CDR3 DNA follows: TGTGCCAGCACCCAGCGGGGGGGCCTAATGACTACCACAGATACGCAGTATTTT.

The chain recombines TRBV4-3 with TRBJ2-1; 12 bases line up with TRBD1. CDR3 length equals 16 residues. The germline gives CDR1 LGHNA, CDR2 YSLEER. V was clipped by 0 bases and J by 9 bases; unmatched bases: 6. CDR3 in DNA: TGCGCCAGCAGCCAAGATCCCGGGACAGGGGGCACTGAGCAGTTCTTC. Its translation: CASSQDPGTGGTEQFF.

The rearrangement joins TRBV12-3 or TRBV12-4 to TRBJ1-2; TRBD1 might be the D (6 bases). CDR3 length: 13 residues. V was clipped by 6 bases and J by 7 bases, with 15 bases between them. In nucleotides, the CDR3 is TGTGCCAGCAGCCCTACAGGGATCAGTGGCTACACCTTC. This encodes CASSPTGISGYTF.

The rearrangement joins TRBV6-5 to TRBJ1-5; no clear D. The CDR3 is 14 residues long. V gave up 8 bases and J gave up 2 bases, with 13 bases separating them. Germline CDR1 and CDR2: MNHEY and SVGAGI. The CDR3 here is CASGRRGGNQPQHF. The CDR3 nucleotides read TGTGCCAGCGGTCGACGAGGAGGCAATCAGCCCCAGCATTTT.

The J gene is TRBJ1-2, the V gene TRBV4-1; weak D call: TRBD1 (5 bases). The ends were cut back, 1 base at V and 6 bases at J, with 21 bases in the middle. Germline V gene lookup returns CDR1 MGHRA and CDR2 YSYEKL. The CDR3 loop spans 17 amino acids. DNA for the CDR3: TGCGCCAGCAGCCAAGCTCCCGCCCAGGGTGGCCTAAATGGCTACACCTTC. Encoded protein: CASSQAPAQGGLNGYTF.

V and J are TRBV19 and TRBJ2-1, with D tentatively TRBD1 (6 bases). The V end lost 3 bases, the J end lost 0 bases, and 9 bases lay between the germline ends. Germline CDR1 reads LNHDA; CDR2 reads SQIVND (reference sequence). The CDR3 covers 15 residues. CDR3 region: CASSMGASSYNEQFF. CDR3 nucleotides: TGTGCCAGTAGTATGGGGGCTAGCTCCTACAATGAGCAGTTCTTC.

The chain recombines TRBV7-2 with TRBJ2-7; 11 positions agree with TRBD1. Germline CDR1 is SGHTA and CDR2 is FQGNSA. V gave up 5 bases and J gave up 5 bases; unmatched junction bases: 5. The length of the CDR3 is 14 residues. Here the CDR3 reads CASSVGQGVNEQYF. The CDR3 DNA follows: TGTGCCAGCAGCGTGGGACAGGGGGTCAACGAGCAGTACTTC. Complete variable domain (other parts from reference TRBV7-2 and TRBJ2-7): GAGVSQSPSNKVTEKGKDVELRCDPISGHTALYWYRQSLGQGLEFLIYFQGNSAPDKSGLPSDRFSAERTGGSVSTLTIQRTQQEDSAVYLCASSVGQGVNEQYFGPGTRLTVT.

The chain has TRBV9 and TRBJ2-2; 10 nucleotides agree with TRBD2. J lost 1 base, V lost 3 bases, and 6 bases had no gene match. The CDR3 extends over 17 amino acids. The germline V gene encodes CDR1 SGDLS and CDR2 YYNGEE. The CDR3 here is CASSGRIAGGNTGELFF. Here the CDR3 DNA reads TGTGCCAGCAGCGGCCGAATAGCGGGGGGGAACACCGGGGAGCTGTTTTTT.

The rearrangement uses TRBV11-3 and TRBJ2-1; TRBD1 matches at 7 bases. V trimming: 6 bases; J trimming: 0 bases; junction bases outside the gene matches: 5. Germline assignment: CDR1 SGHNT and CDR2 YENEEA. There are 15 residues in the CDR3. The CDR3 spells CASSLTGSSYNEQFF. The CDR3 nucleotides are TGTGCCAGCAGTTTGACAGGGAGCTCCTACAATGAGCAGTTCTTC.

The chain has TRBV5-5 and TRBJ2-7, with D possibly matching TRBD1 (5 bases). Trimming pared 4 bases from V and 0 bases from J, leaving 17 bases between. The CDR3 is 16 residues long. Germline CDR1 SGHKS, CDR2 YYEKEE (reference sequence). The CDR3 DNA reads TGTGCCAGCAGCCGTACCGGACATAGCTTCTCCTACGAGCAGTACTTC. Amino acid sequence: CASSRTGHSFSYEQYF.

This clone turned up a few times. The CDR3 region is CASSQEGRQGAGELFF. The CDR3 coding sequence is TGCGCCAGCAGCCAAGAGGGGAGACAGGGAGCCGGGGAGCTGTTTTTT. The chain couples TRBV4-3 to TRBJ2-2, with 7 bases matching TRBD1. CDR3 length: 16 amino acids. J lost 6 bases, V lost 0 bases, and 7 bases had no gene match. In germline, CDR1 is LGHNA, CDR2 YSLEER.

This clone was detected once. The chain links TRBV5-4 to TRBJ1-3; D ambiguous. Germline V gene sequence: CDR1 SGHNT, CDR2 YYREEE (reference sequence). This CDR3 contains 15 residues. V lost 0 bases and J lost 8, with 15 bases in between. The CDR3 is CASSLGQSLGDTIYF. The CDR3 DNA reads TGTGCCAGCAGCTTGGGTCAGTCGCTCGGGGACACCATATATTTT. The full variable domain, with the rest looked up from reference TRBV5-4 and TRBJ1-3, is ETGVTQSPTHLIKTRGQQVTLRCSSQSGHNTVSWYQQALGQGPQFIFQYYREEENGRGNFPPRFSGLQFPNYSSELNVNALELDDSALYLCASSLGQSLGDTIYFGEGSWLTVV.

The chain combines TRBV4-2 with TRBJ2-4, with 11 nucleotides matching TRBD2. Trimming removed 4 bases from V and 3 bases from J; junction bases left unmatched: 5. CDR1 is LGHNA and CDR2 is YNFKEQ in the germline V gene. The length of the CDR3 is 16 residues. The CDR3 DNA follows: TGTGCCAGCAGCCCTCTTAGCGGGGGGGGCAAAAACATTCAGTACTTC. Amino acids: CASSPLSGGGKNIQYF.

The rearrangement uses TRBV5-8 and TRBJ1-6, with 9 bases aligning to TRBD1. The CDR3 length is 16 residues. Losses at the gene ends were 4 bases for V and 8 bases for J; bases not matched to a gene: 10. CDR1 and CDR2 (germline): SGHTS, YDEGEE. CDR3: CASSLGTGWQDSPLHF. CDR3 in DNA: TGTGCCAGCAGCCTTGGGACAGGGTGGCAGGATTCACCCCTCCACTTT.